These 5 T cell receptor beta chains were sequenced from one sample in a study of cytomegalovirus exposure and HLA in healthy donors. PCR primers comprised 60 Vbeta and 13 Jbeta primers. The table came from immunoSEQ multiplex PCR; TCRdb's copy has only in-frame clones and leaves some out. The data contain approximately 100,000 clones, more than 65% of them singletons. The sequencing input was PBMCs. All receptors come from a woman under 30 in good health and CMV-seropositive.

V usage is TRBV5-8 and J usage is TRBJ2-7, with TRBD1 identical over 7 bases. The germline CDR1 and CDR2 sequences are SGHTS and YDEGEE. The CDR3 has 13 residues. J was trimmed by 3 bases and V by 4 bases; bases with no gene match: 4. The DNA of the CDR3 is TGTGCCAGCAGCCCGAGGGGGCTCTACGAGCAGTACTTC. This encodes CASSPRGLYEQYF.

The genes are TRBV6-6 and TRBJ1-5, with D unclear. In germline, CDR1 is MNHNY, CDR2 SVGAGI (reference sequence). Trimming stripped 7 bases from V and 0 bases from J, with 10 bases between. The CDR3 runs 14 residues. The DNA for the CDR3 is TGTGCCAGCACCCTTAGTAGTAGCAATCAGCCCCAGCATTTT. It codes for CASTLSSSNQPQHF.

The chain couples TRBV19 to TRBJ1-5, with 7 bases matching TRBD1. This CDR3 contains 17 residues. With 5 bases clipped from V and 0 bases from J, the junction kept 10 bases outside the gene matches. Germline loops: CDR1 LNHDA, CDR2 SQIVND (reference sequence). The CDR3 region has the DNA TGTGCCAGTAGTGCCCGGGACAGAACAGATAGCAATCAGCCCCAGCATTTT. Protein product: CASSARDRTDSNQPQHF.

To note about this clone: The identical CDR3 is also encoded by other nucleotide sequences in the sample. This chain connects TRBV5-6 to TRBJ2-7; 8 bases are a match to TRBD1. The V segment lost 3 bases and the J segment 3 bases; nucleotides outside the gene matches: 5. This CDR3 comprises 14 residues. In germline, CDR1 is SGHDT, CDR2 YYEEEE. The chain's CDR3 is CASSSGTGYYEQYF. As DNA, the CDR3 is TGTGCCAGCAGCTCCGGGACAGGCTACTACGAGCAGTACTTC.

The CDR3 protein is CASSLDPGETQYF. The DNA of the CDR3 is TGTGCCAGCAGCTTGGATCCGGGGGAGACCCAGTACTTC. This rearrangement joins TRBV5-4 to TRBJ2-5, with D perhaps matching TRBD2 (5 bases). Trimming stripped 0 bases from V and 5 bases from J, with 8 bases between. The CDR3 has 13 amino acids. Germline V gene lookup returns CDR1 SGHNT and CDR2 YYREEE (reference sequence).